These 26 T cell receptor beta chains originate from one sample sequenced in a study of beta chain features in type 1 diabetes. The study, taken as a whole, reports: Shortening of TCRB CDR3s, moderate but significant, appeared in all four CD4+ subsets of Type 1 diabetes patients.

Their antigens are not known. Expressed TCRB transcripts got sequenced, as all isolated RNA was reverse transcribed. This table comes from immunoSEQ multiplex PCR, and its TCRdb copy is limited to in-frame clones, with some not included. The data contain nearly 700,000 clones, about an eighth of them singletons. Input material: naive CD4+ T cells from blood. These receptors were collected from a man between 18 and 35 years old with type 1 diabetes.

This clone was seen more than once but under ten times. V and J are TRBV6-4 and TRBJ2-1; 11 bases are a match to TRBD1. This CDR3 contains 14 residues. V dropped 5 bases and J dropped 8; count of bases not matched to a gene: 5. The germline V gene encodes CDR1 MRHNA and CDR2 SNTAGT. CDR3 coding DNA: TGTGCCAGCAGTAGGACAGGGGGCATCTATGAGCAGTTCTTC. Protein: CASSRTGGIYEQFF.

The chain links TRBV6-5 to TRBJ1-1; D gene ambiguous. With 6 bases removed from V and 0 bases from J, the gap between germline ends came to 11 bases. There are 14 residues in the CDR3. Germline V gene lookup returns CDR1 MNHEY and CDR2 SVGAGI. Written as DNA, the CDR3 is TGTGCCAGCAGGTTCGTCCAGATGAACACTGAAGCTTTCTTT. Translation: CASRFVQMNTEAFF.

The gene calls are TRBV7-9 and TRBJ2-7, with D perhaps TRBD1 (6 bases). CDR1 SEHNR and CDR2 FQNEAQ come from the germline V gene (reference sequence). Trimming took off 5 bases at V and 6 bases at J, with 17 bases between the two ends. CDR3 size: 14 residues. In DNA, the CDR3 is TGTGCCAGCAGCCAGGGACAAAGAATTGGCGAGCAGTACTTC. Translated, it gives CASSQGQRIGEQYF.

In this sample, this clone turned up a few times. The chain is built from TRBV7-9 and TRBJ2-7; the D is unclear. The germline V gene encodes CDR1 SEHNR and CDR2 FQNEAQ (reference sequence). This CDR3 has 16 residues. V shed 5 bases and J shed 2 bases, with 19 bases lying between them. CDR3 region: CASSLRLGNAAYEQYF. DNA for the CDR3: TGTGCCAGCAGCCTTCGTTTGGGTAATGCCGCCTACGAGCAGTACTTC.

This chain connects TRBV30 to TRBJ1-6, with TRBD1 matching over 10 bases. With 5 bases clipped from V and 7 bases from J, the junction kept 2 bases outside the gene matches. CDR1 and CDR2 from the germline V gene are GTSNPN and SVGIG (reference sequence). The CDR3 consists of 13 residues. CDR3 sequence reads: CAWGTGDNSPLHF. The CDR3 DNA reads TGTGCCTGGGGGACAGGGGACAATTCACCCCTCCACTTT.

This chain joins TRBV9 and TRBJ2-3; no firm D call. The CDR3 runs 16 residues. Trimming shortened V by 4 bases and J by 6 bases, and 21 bases separated the two germline ends. Looked up from germline, CDR1 is SGDLS and CDR2 is YYNGEE. CDR3 residues: CASSTPPPGFADTQYF. In nucleotides, the CDR3 is TGTGCCAGCAGCACACCACCCCCGGGCTTCGCGGATACGCAGTATTTT.

This clone was seen more than once but under ten times. The rearrangement joins TRBV30 to TRBJ1-5; TRBD1 might be the D (5 bases). CDR3 size: 15 residues. Trimming cost V 2 bases and J 4 bases, with 15 bases left between them. Germline CDR1 is GTSNPN and CDR2 is SVGIG (reference sequence). CDR3 residues: CAWSLRDGRNQPQHF. CDR3 nucleotide sequence: TGTGCCTGGAGTCTTCGGGACGGACGGAATCAGCCCCAGCATTTT.

This clone was detected only a few times. The chain recombines TRBV4-2 with TRBJ2-2, with 13 bases aligning to TRBD2. V was pared by 8 bases and J by 0 bases, with 6 bases of the junction left unmatched. This CDR3 is 17 amino acids long. Germline V CDR1 and CDR2: LGHNA, YNFKEQ. DNA for the CDR3: TGTGCCAGCCAGGGGACTAGCGGGGCAGCGAACACCGGGGAGCTGTTTTTT. Translated, it gives CASQGTSGAANTGELFF.

The J gene is TRBJ2-1, the V gene TRBV6-5, with 10 bases matching TRBD2. This CDR3 region has 13 residues. V gave up 10 bases and J gave up 6 bases; unmatched junction bases: 6. Germline loops: CDR1 MNHEY, CDR2 SVGAGI. Here the CDR3 reads CAIKAGGPNEQFF. The CDR3 DNA reads TGTGCCATCAAAGCGGGGGGGCCCAATGAGCAGTTCTTC.

The rearrangement uses TRBV14 and TRBJ2-5; 11 nucleotides align to TRBD2. V dropped 0 bases and J dropped 2; count of bases not matched to a gene: 5. Looked up from germline, CDR1 is SGHDN and CDR2 is FVKESK. CDR3 length: 17 amino acids. CDR3 coding DNA: TGTGCCAGCAGCCAAGAGGAACTAGCGGGGGTGCAAGAGACCCAGTACTTC. As protein: CASSQEELAGVQETQYF.

This chain uses TRBV19 with TRBJ1-1, with 8 positions matching TRBD1. Unmatched junction bases numbered 4, after V lost 5 bases and J lost 2 bases. The CDR3 has 14 amino acids. CDR1 is LNHDA and CDR2 is SQIVND in the germline V gene (reference sequence). In DNA, the CDR3 is TGTGCCAGTAGTCCAGACAGGGGTAACACTGAAGCTTTCTTT. This translates into CASSPDRGNTEAFF.

V and J are TRBV7-8 and TRBJ2-7; 12 bases match TRBD2. The germline V gene encodes CDR1 SGHVS and CDR2 FQNEAQ. V trimming: 0 bases; J trimming: 3 bases; junction bases outside the gene matches: 3. This CDR3 region has 16 residues. The CDR3, as DNA: TGTGCCAGCAGCTTAGCCGGACTAGCGGGGCTCTACGAGCAGTACTTC. Residues: CASSLAGLAGLYEQYF. Full variable domain (missing parts from reference TRBV7-8 and TRBJ2-7): GAGVSQSPRYKVAKRGQDVALRCDPISGHVSLFWYQQALGQGPEFLTYFQNEAQLDKSGLPSDRFFAERPEGSVSTLKIQRTQQEDSAVYLCASSLAGLAGLYEQYFGPGTRLTVT.

V and J are TRBV30 and TRBJ1-2, with 7 bases that match TRBD1. The germline CDR1 and CDR2 sequences are GTSNPN and SVGIG (reference sequence). The trim removed 3 bases at V and 8 bases at J, leaving 15 bases unmatched. This CDR3 comprises 15 residues. For the CDR3, the DNA is TGTGCCTGGAGCCCTGTTGAAGCAGGGGGTACGGGCTACACCTTC. It translates to CAWSPVEAGGTGYTF.

This clone was detected only a few times. This chain links TRBV7-9 with TRBJ1-1; 9 nucleotides match TRBD1. The ends lost 5 bases at V and 13 bases at J; junction bases unmatched: 8. The germline gives CDR1 SEHNR, CDR2 FQNEAQ (reference sequence). The CDR3 spans 12 residues. CDR3 bases: TGTGCCAGCAGCCCCCGGACAGGGGAGGTTTTCTTT. Amino acid sequence: CASSPRTGEVFF. The full variable domain, with the rest looked up from reference TRBV7-9 and TRBJ1-1, is DTGVSQNPRHKITKRGQNVTFRCDPISEHNRLYWYRQTLGQGPEFLTYFQNEAQLEKSRLLSDRFSAERPKGSFSTLEIQRTEQGDSAMYLCASSPRTGEVFFGQGTRLTVV.

The rearrangement uses TRBV5-1 and TRBJ1-5, with no clear D. This CDR3 comprises 14 residues. Trimming left V 0 bases short and J 3 bases short, with 7 bases between. Per the germline V gene, CDR1 is SGHRS and CDR2 is YFSETQ. The CDR3 reads CASSLGSPNQPQHF. The CDR3 DNA follows: TGCGCCAGCAGCTTGGGCAGCCCCAATCAGCCCCAGCATTTT.

The V gene is TRBV19, the J gene TRBJ1-5; 7 bases are shared with TRBD1. CDR3 length equals 15 residues. V shed 5 bases, J shed 1 base, and the junction held 5 bases outside the gene matches. Looked up from germline, CDR1 is LNHDA and CDR2 is SQIVND (reference sequence). The CDR3 coding sequence is TGTGCCAGTAGTCCCTACAGGGGAAGCAATCAGCCCCAGCATTTT. It encodes CASSPYRGSNQPQHF.

The chain joins TRBV5-6 to TRBJ1-2; no reliable D call. Germline-derived CDR1 and CDR2 are SGHDT and YYEEEE. The CDR3 consists of 15 residues. With 0 bases removed from V and 3 bases from J, the gap between germline ends came to 12 bases. Here the CDR3 DNA reads TGTGCCAGCAGCTTGGAGGTGAGGATAGACTATGGCTACACCTTC. Translation gives CASSLEVRIDYGYTF.

The V call is TRBV9, the J call TRBJ2-5; maybe TRBD1 (6 bases). Trimming cost V 4 bases and J 9 bases, with 19 bases left between them. Germline V gene data show CDR1 as SGDLS and CDR2 as YYNGEE. The CDR3 is 14 amino acids. The CDR3 here is CASSPRQDPVAQYF. DNA for the CDR3: TGTGCCAGCAGCCCACGACAGGATCCGGTGGCCCAGTACTTC.

This chain connects TRBV11-1 to TRBJ2-6; D unclear. The V gene's germline CDR1 is SGHAT and CDR2 FQDESV (reference sequence). Between the trimmed V and J ends, which lost 1 base and 2 bases, there was a span of 12 bases. The CDR3 consists of 17 residues. Written as DNA, the CDR3 is TGTGCCAGCAGCTTAGGGGAAGACCTGGCTGGGGCCAACGTCCTGACTTTC. This encodes CASSLGEDLAGANVLTF. The full variable domain, rest sourced from reference TRBV11-1 and TRBJ2-6, is EAEVAQSPRYKITEKSQAVAFWCDPISGHATLYWYRQILGQGPELLVQFQDESVVDDSQLPKDRFSAERLKGVDSTLKIQPAELGDSAMYLCASSLGEDLAGANVLTFGAGSRLTVL.

This clone was found a few times. V usage is TRBV7-2 and J usage is TRBJ2-7; D possibly corresponds to TRBD2 (6 bases). The CDR3 has 14 amino acids. Germline V lookup: CDR1 SGHTA, CDR2 FQGNSA. The V end was cut by 5 bases, the J end by 0 bases, with 11 bases between. CDR3 loop: CASSPGLSSYEQYF. The CDR3 coding sequence is TGTGCCAGCAGCCCGGGACTTTCCTCCTACGAGCAGTACTTC.

CDR3 nucleotides: TGTGCCAGCAGCTTTCCGGGAGGGAATGAGCAGTTCTTC. Translated: CASSFPGGNEQFF. This sequence joins TRBV7-2 and TRBJ2-1, with 8 bases fitting TRBD2. The CDR3 sequence is 13 residues long. V lost 3 bases and J lost 7; bases outside the gene matches: 2. The germline CDR1 and CDR2 sequences are SGHTA and FQGNSA.

The chain employs TRBV6-6 and TRBJ2-3; tentative D call: TRBD1 (5 bases). The CDR3 is made up of 15 amino acids. V lost 8 bases, J lost 7 bases, and 22 bases lay in between. Germline CDR1 MNHNY, CDR2 SVGAGI (reference sequence). CDR3 amino acids: CASRNRQGFLNTQYF. The CDR3 DNA sequence: TGTGCCAGCCGTAACAGGCAGGGATTTTTAAATACGCAGTATTTT.

This clone was seen a few times. The chain joins TRBV7-6 to TRBJ2-2, with 7 nucleotides matching TRBD1. J gave up 7 bases and V 2 bases, and 4 bases lay outside the gene matches. Per the germline V gene, CDR1 is SGHVS and CDR2 is FNYEAQ. The CDR3 is made up of 14 amino acids. CDR3 coding DNA: TGTGCCAGCAGCTTAACACAGGGGAACGGGGAGCTGTTTTTT. It encodes CASSLTQGNGELFF.

There are a few counts of this clone. The V and J genes are TRBV2 and TRBJ1-1; D gene uncertain. The CDR3 runs 13 residues. Between the trimmed V and J ends, which lost 7 bases and 0 bases, there was a span of 9 bases. Germline CDR1 and CDR2: SNHLY and FYNNEI. CDR3 residues: CASMSDLNTEAFF. The CDR3 DNA sequence: TGTGCCAGCATGTCGGACTTGAACACTGAAGCTTTCTTT.

V gene TRBV19 combines with J gene TRBJ2-2; perhaps TRBD2 as D (5 bases). This CDR3 is 15 amino acids long. Germline assignment: CDR1 LNHDA and CDR2 SQIVND (reference sequence). V was clipped by 3 bases and J by 3 bases, with 11 bases between them. The CDR3 region has the DNA TGTGCCAGTAGTATGGGAGACGGGTACACCGGGGAGCTGTTTTTT. Translating gives CASSMGDGYTGELFF.

The J gene is TRBJ2-2, the V gene TRBV11-2; the match to TRBD1 covers 7 bases. V gave up 4 bases and J gave up 0 bases; unmatched junction bases: 5. CDR1 and CDR2 from the germline V gene are SGHAT and FQNNGV. This CDR3 spans 16 amino acids. The CDR3 region is CASSSTGAANTGELFF. In nucleotides, the CDR3 is TGTGCCAGCAGCTCTACAGGGGCGGCGAACACCGGGGAGCTGTTTTTT.